Listed below are T cell receptor beta chains from one sample, sequenced in a study of CD8 T cells in Susac syndrome. One entry per CDR3 protein, called by TCRdb with MiXCR from the immunoSEQ multiplex PCR reads. Seen here are 250,000 to 300,000 distinct CDR3 sequences, about 89% observed once, and the top ten hold 0.18%. The sequenced material came from CD8+ T cells from PBMCs. Receptors originate from a human donor with multiple sclerosis. Both conserved end residues are part of each CDR3. A D gene is named only where the DNA matches it firmly. Some rows mark clone size as missing; the rest say once, few, many or name a class of expanded clone.

d_call	clone_size	v_call	j_call	cdr3_nt	cdr3_aa
-	-	TRBV4-2	TRBJ2-7	TGTGCCAGCAGCCAAGAAGGGTCGGGGGCTTCCTACGAGCAGTACTTC	CASSQEGSGASYEQYF
-	-	TRBV28	TRBJ1-5	TGTGCCAGCAGTCCCAGGGGTGGTCAGCCCCAGCATTTT	CASSPRGGQPQHF
-	once	TRBV19	TRBJ1-2	TGTGCCAGTAGTATATCCGGAGGGGCGCTCTATGGCTACACCTTC	CASSISGGALYGYTF
-	-	TRBV7-6	TRBJ2-2	TGTGCCAGCAGCTTGGACAGCCCGAGGGGGGAGCTGTTTTTT	CASSLDSPRGELFF
-	-	TRBV2	TRBJ2-2	TGTGCCAGCAGTGAATTGTCGTCACAGAACACCGGGGAGCTGTTTTTT	CASSELSSQNTGELFF
-	few	TRBV6-1	TRBJ1-3	TGTGCCAGCAGTCGGGACATCTCTGGAAACACCATATATTTT	CASSRDISGNTIYF
-	-	TRBV6-2/TRBV6-3	TRBJ1-5	TGTGCCAGCAAGGACAGACAAGATCAGCCCCAGCATTTT	CASKDRQDQPQHF
TRBD1	-	TRBV18	TRBJ1-5	TGTGCCAGCTCACCAGGGACAGACCCCAATCAGCCCCAGCATTTT	CASSPGTDPNQPQHF
-	-	TRBV7-8	TRBJ1-5	TGTGCCAGCAGCTTACTGGGGGGTTTGTACAATCAGCCCCAGCATTTT	CASSLLGGLYNQPQHF
-	-	TRBV6-1	TRBJ2-7	TGTGCCAGCATCTCCCCCAAGGGCGGTTGGTTCAACGAGCAGTACTTC	CASISPKGGWFNEQYF
-	-	TRBV2	TRBJ2-7	TGTGCCAGCAGTGAGAGTGGGGAGCAGTACTTC	CASSESGEQYF
TRBD1	-	TRBV27	TRBJ2-5	TGTGCCAGCAGTTCCGCATTCGACAGGGAAGCGGAGACCCAGTACTTC	CASSSAFDREAETQYF
TRBD1	few	TRBV19	TRBJ1-1	TGTGCCAGTAGTACTGGACAGGGGGCTTCGAACACTGAAGCTTTCTTT	CASSTGQGASNTEAFF
TRBD2	once	TRBV7-3	TRBJ2-2	TGTGCCAGCAGCTTCCCCCCATTAGCGGGAGGTAACACCGGGGAGCTGTTTTTT	CASSFPPLAGGNTGELFF
-	-	TRBV6-4	TRBJ2-3	TGTGCCAGCAGTGACGGGGGAGATCCAGATACGCAGTATTTT	CASSDGGDPDTQYF
TRBD1	-	TRBV12-3/TRBV12-4	TRBJ2-5	TGTGCCAGCAGTTTACCCAGGGGGCGGCGGGAGACCCAGTACTTC	CASSLPRGRRETQYF
TRBD2	-	TRBV2	TRBJ2-1	TGTGCCAGCAGTGAAGCGCGGAGATTAGCGGGGGGGAAATCCTACAATGAGCAGTTCTTC	CASSEARRLAGGKSYNEQFF
-	few	TRBV7-9	TRBJ1-1	TGTGCCAGCAGCTTACGGGTCACTGAAGCTTTCTTT	CASSLRVTEAFF
-	-	TRBV3-1	TRBJ1-5	TGTGCCAGCAGCCTCCCGGGGGCGCCCCAGCATTTT	CASSLPGAPQHF
-	-	TRBV4-3	TRBJ2-1	TGCGCCAGCAACCGGGCAATGGGTTACAATGAGCAGTTCTTC	CASNRAMGYNEQFF
-	-	TRBV29-1	TRBJ1-2	TGCAGCGTTGAAGATCGGGCCGACTATGGCTACACCTTC	CSVEDRADYGYTF
-	once	TRBV29-1	TRBJ1-2	TGCAGCGTTGACCAAGGAGGCTATGGCTACACCTTC	CSVDQGGYGYTF
TRBD1	once	TRBV19	TRBJ2-7	TGTGCCAGTAGTTACGTACAGGGGGCTACCAGCGAGCAGTACTTC	CASSYVQGATSEQYF
-	-	TRBV29-1	TRBJ2-1	TGCAGCGTTGACGCCCTGGGCCCAGAGCAGTTCTTC	CSVDALGPEQFF
TRBD1	-	TRBV20-1	TRBJ1-2	TGCAGTGCTAGTCTAACAGGGGGGGGCTACACCTTC	CSASLTGGGYTF
-	few	TRBV14	TRBJ1-5	TGTGCCAGCAGCCAAGGAGGGGATTATCAGCCCCAGCATTTT	CASSQGGDYQPQHF
-	-	TRBV20-1	TRBJ2-7	TGCAGTGCTAGAGCCTTGGACAGAAGCTCCTACGAGCAGTACTTC	CSARALDRSSYEQYF
-	few	TRBV30	TRBJ2-1	TGTGCCTGGAGTTCGGCCTCCTACAATGAGCAGTTCTTT	CAWSSASYNEQFF
TRBD1	-	TRBV13	TRBJ2-5	TGTGCCAGCAGCCCTGACAGGGGCGAAGAGACCCAGTACTTC	CASSPDRGEETQYF
-	-	TRBV4-1	TRBJ1-2	TGCGCCAGCAGCCAAAGTTGGGGGAACTATGGCTACACCTTC	CASSQSWGNYGYTF
TRBD2	-	TRBV20-1	TRBJ2-1	TGCAGTGCTAGAGGGCGGGGACTAGCATCTGGTGAGCAGTTCTTC	CSARGRGLASGEQFF
-	once	TRBV29-1	TRBJ2-7	TGCAGCGTTGGATATTATCTTCAGGGATACGAGCAGTACTTC	CSVGYYLQGYEQYF
-	-	TRBV12-3/TRBV12-4	TRBJ1-5	TGTGCCAGCAGAGGGGGTTATAGCAATCAGCCCCAGCATTTT	CASRGGYSNQPQHF
-	once	TRBV29-1	TRBJ1-2	TGCAGCGTTGATTTGGAGGCCTATGGCTACACCTTC	CSVDLEAYGYTF
TRBD1	-	TRBV30	TRBJ1-5	TGTGCCTGGAGAGGACAGGGCGTAGGTCAGCCCCAGCATTTT	CAWRGQGVGQPQHF
TRBD2	-	TRBV7-2	TRBJ2-3	TGTGCCAGCAGCTTGACGACTAGCGGGGGTCGGAAAGATACGCAGTATTTT	CASSLTTSGGRKDTQYF
-	-	TRBV12-3/TRBV12-4	TRBJ1-3	TGTGCCAGCAGTTTTCGGGCGAGTTATGGAAACACCATATATTTT	CASSFRASYGNTIYF
-	-	TRBV5-1	TRBJ1-2	TGCGCCAGCAGGGGGAAAGGCATCGATGGCTACACCTTC	CASRGKGIDGYTF
-	-	TRBV5-8	TRBJ1-1	TGTGCCAGCAGTTCCTCAGGGATGAACACTGAAGCTTTCTTT	CASSSSGMNTEAFF